This TCR beta chain was identified during a study of PD-1 blockade in classical Hodgkin lymphoma (dated by TCRdb to the early 2020s). General notes on the study: Nivolumab dosing was 3 mg/kg intravenously every 2 weeks, continuing until either disease progression or unacceptable toxicity. A peripheral blood immune signature of response to PD-1 blockade in classical Hodgkin lymphoma was defined using TCR beta sequencing and CyTOF.

Notes on this clone: The target of this receptor is not known. Base qualities are not recorded, but no much larger clone differs from it by a single base.

Its CDR3 holds 14 amino acids, cysteine through phenylalanine. Only the CDR3 part of the read is kept: 42 bases, read in frame from the first base. Reading the germline V gene gives CDR1 ENHRY and CDR2 SYGVKD. The V end gives up 6 bases and the J end 7 bases, leaving 6 bases in the junction not matched to a gene. The Qiagen DNeasy kit was used to extract genomic DNA from unsorted PBMCs and from the negatively selected CD4+ and CD8+ fractions. Using primers that anneal to V and J segments, immunoSEQ multiplex PCR amplified the TCR beta CDR3 regions. A synthetic immune receptor repertoire was used to minimize amplification bias, and any residual bias was removed computationally once sequencing was done. Per the authors' processing: Repertoire diversity was quantified as the Shannon entropy index using custom Python scripts. Unsorted, CD4+ and CD8+ repertoires were analyzed separately, except in combined analyses where CD4+ and CD8+ sequences were merged in silico. A clone counted as expanded when the clone's frequency after treatment rose at least 2-fold relative to C1D1, and clones undetected at baseline were given a pseudocount of 0.5. Singleton clones were defined as clones with 0 or 1 copy at C1D1, and non-singleton clones were defined as clones with 2 or more copies. Clones expanded in unsorted samples were labelled as CD4+, CD8+ or unknown by matching protein sequences in sorted samples from the same patient. Wilcoxon tests on paired samples were used to test changes in diversity from C1D1 to C4D1. What TCRdb holds here is the immuneACCESS table cut down to in-frame rearrangements. Part of the clones is not present; checked against another copy, under half of the missing clones reflect an unresolved V gene, and the others are unexplained. The DNA was the basis for D and trimming; V, J and clone size are from that table. In this sample the table shows approximately 65,000 clones, approximately 88% of which occur a single time. Around 12% of the sample lies in the top ten.

Broad study findings and their caveats: Among trial patients, those achieving complete response had baseline diversity similar to that of newly diagnosed patients, while diversity was significantly lower in partial responders and progressors. The study was restricted to a single clinical trial cohort, and the causes of repertoire differences, possibly disease activity or prior therapy, were left undefined. Patients starting nivolumab less than 1 year after ASCT had lower diversity and were excluded from later analyses to avoid confounding by immune reconstitution. A significant rise by C4D1 was seen in CD4+ but not CD8+ TCR diversity (p=0.0027 vs p=0.16), with the rise being most apparent in complete responders (p=0.02). Baseline TCR diversity was reported to be lower in newly diagnosed patients than in healthy donors, and even lower in relapsed/refractory patients.

The sample's time point label, in plain terms: cycle 1 day 1 (C1D1), immediately before nivolumab initiation. All trial patients had relapsed after autologous stem cell transplantation, with cohorts A, B and C differing in prior brentuximab vedotin exposure. The trial cohort comprised some 60 patients with relapsed/refractory classical Hodgkin lymphoma whose best overall responses were complete response, partial response or progressive disease. In the multi-cohort phase II CheckMate 205 trial, trial patients received single-agent nivolumab. An independent review committee assessed best overall response by applying the 2007 International Working Group response criteria. Trial PBMCs were obtained immediately prior to nivolumab initiation (C1D1) and on therapy at cycle 2 day 1 and cycle 4 day 1. Peripheral blood was collected in 8 mL Vacutainer Cell Preparation Tubes, from which PBMCs were isolated by centrifugation and then cryopreserved.

The origin of this receptor is a human donor with classical Hodgkin lymphoma. Material: peripheral blood mononuclear cells (PBMCs), obtained at baseline. The rearranged segments are TRBV10-3 and TRBJ1-6, with 7 middle bases fitting TRBD1. CDR3 region: CAISLTGANSPLHF. The bases are TGTGCCATCAGCCTTACAGGGGCCAATTCACCCCTCCACTTT.